This TCR beta chain came from a study of beta chain features in type 1 diabetes (dated by TCRdb to the late 2010s). Notes on the research overall: Patients and healthy donors did not differ in mean age, gender distribution, total cell number or subset yield. A total of about 100,000,000 sorted cells were examined across all samples, and RNA yield correlated strongly with the number of cells per subset. The study compared TCRB repertoires of sorted circulating CD4+ T cell subsets between recently diagnosed type 1 diabetes patients and matched healthy donors. Regulatory and stem cell-like memory subsets were obtained from only 8 patients and roughly eight healthy donors, while naive and central memory subsets were obtained from all 30 or so donors. Findings and caveats that apply to the study as a whole: Sequencing cDNA rather than genomic DNA could over-represent highly expressing activated cells, although activation and CD3 levels did not differ between groups. In all four CD4+ subsets, TCRB CDR3 length was moderately but significantly shorter in type 1 diabetes patients. Only small numbers of individuals were included in the HLA sub-analyses, which left unresolved whether HLA type had any influence on TCRB rearrangement. The naive, central memory and regulatory TCRB repertoires appeared to resemble one another more closely among patients than among healthy donors. Shorter templates might have been favored by PCR, but patient and control samples were amplified and corrected together, so both groups would have been affected equally by any skew. Patients with type 1 diabetes made fewer insertions and deleted more nucleotides at VDJ recombination sites, implying thymic rearrangement abnormalities.

Concerning this clone: Its cognate antigen has yet to be identified. Per-base quality was not reported, and no clone a single base away is much larger than it.

The germline V gene (reference sequence) specifies SEHNR as CDR1 and FQNEAQ as CDR2. The CDR3 contains 15 residues, cysteine and phenylalanine counted. Only the CDR3 DNA stays, 45 bases, in frame from base 1. Between the V and J ends, shortened by 3 bases and 4 bases respectively, the junction contains 10 bases. The High Capacity cDNA Reverse Transcription Kit was used to reverse transcribe all of the isolated RNA, meaning that expressed TCRB transcripts were what got sequenced. Deep immunoSEQ sequencing was performed on naive, central memory and regulatory T cell samples, with an average of roughly 3.5 million total reads per sample. Sorted cells were lysed in RLT buffer, and RNA was extracted using DNase-treated RNeasy Micro or Mini kits according to cell number. To prevent cross-contamination, every cell subset was processed on its own, while patient and healthy donor samples were processed together. The immunoSEQ multiplex PCR was used to amplify TCRB sequences from cDNA, generating 87-bp fragments that spanned the CDR3 region. The amplicons were sequenced using the Illumina HiSeq platform. The study's processing was this. Synthetic template baselines were used to correct PCR bias computationally, reads within Hamming distance 2 were collapsed, and singletons that could not be merged were discarded. Reads were aligned against IMGT so that V, D and J genes, CDR3 length and insertions or deletions at six rearrangement sites could be assigned. Clonotype counts were normalized to sorted cell number within each subset before computing true diversity and Gini coefficients with the tcR R package. The overlap coefficient, calculated on TCRB nucleotide sequences, was used to measure repertoire sharing. The table was pulled from immuneACCESS by TCRdb, which kept in-frame rearrangements only. Such tables lose some clones; where checked, under half of the loss comes from unresolved V genes, and the rest has no known cause. That table gives V, J and clone size, and the DNA gave D and trimming. Across this sample there are under 130,000 clones, with 25% to 35% seen only once. The ten largest clones take up under 0.55% of the sample.

Each donor gave one peripheral blood draw, averaging approximately 110 mL, which was collected into heparinised tubes. Using a panel that included CD45RO, CCR7, CD25, CD127, CD95 and CD27, naive, central memory, regulatory and stem cell-like memory CD4+ T cells were sorted on a BD FACSAria II. A purity above 98% was achieved for all sorted populations. Right away, PBMCs were isolated by Lymphoprep density gradient centrifugation and were stained directly, with no culture step. To minimize batch effects, samples were stained and sorted in pairs, one healthy donor with one patient per experiment. The V gene is TRBV7-9 and the J gene is TRBJ2-6; the D gene is possibly TRBD2, with 5 bases matching. The sequencing input was central memory CD4+ T cells from blood. This receptor was obtained from a woman younger than 35 with type 1 diabetes. CDR3 reads: CASSFTGRGANVLTF. Read as DNA, the sequence is TGTGCCAGCAGCTTTACTGGGAGAGGGGCCAACGTCCTGACTTTC.